The present TCR beta chain was sequenced within a study of CD8+ T cells in alopecia areata. Study findings and constraints: Higher clonality than in normal scalp was seen in lesional scalp, especially alopecia totalis/universalis.

With regard to this clone: The target antigen is unknown.

There are 15 residues in the CDR3. Germline assignment: CDR1 SGHVS and CDR2 FNYEAQ. V was pared by 5 bases and J by 0 bases, with 6 bases of the junction left unmatched. Sequencing relied on a cDNA template that was reverse transcribed from extracted RNA. Some clones are missing from TCRdb's copy, which holds only in-frame ones; the method was immunoSEQ multiplex PCR. This sample has about 160,000 clones; 80% to 90% occur once, and the top ten carry roughly 15%. The investigators collected lesional scalp punch biopsies and peripheral blood from alopecia areata patients. Separation by sorting yielded CD4+ and CD8+ T cells from PBMCs.

This chain links TRBV7-6 with TRBJ1-2; the match to TRBD1 covers 7 bases. This material consisted of CD8+ T cells sorted from blood, taken at week 0. This receptor was taken from a human donor with alopecia areata. The CDR3 loop is CASSQGQLANYGYTF. The CDR3 DNA is TGTGCCAGCAGCCAGGGACAGTTAGCTAACTATGGCTACACCTTC.